Listed here is a single TCR beta chain. Per the study methods: Counts of nucleated cells, estimated from reference gene primer amplification, were obtained. Method: immunoSEQ multiplex PCR; TCRdb's copy keeps in-frame clones and lacks some. V and J calls and clone size are copied from that table; D and trimming were computed from the DNA. Of roughly 100,000 clones listed, roughly 76% are singletons. The data were taken from a study of blood T cell repertoires in COVID-19. Study summary: Acute and convalescent COVID-19 samples came from the United States, Italy and Spain. PBMCs, B-cell-depleted T cells, or T cells provided the cDNA or gDNA that made up the material.

Specimen: peripheral blood. The clonotype was recovered from a woman in her seventies with acute or convalescent COVID-19.

This chain's CDR3 is CASSYSFSPLHF. CDR3 DNA sequence: TGTGCCAGCAGTTATTCCTTCTCACCCCTCCACTTT. This chain connects TRBV28 to TRBJ1-6, with unresolved D. Trimming took off 4 bases at V and 10 bases at J, with 8 bases between the two ends. The germline V gene has CDR1 MDHEN and CDR2 SYDVKM. The CDR3 length is 12 residues. The whole variable domain, filled in from reference TRBV28 and TRBJ1-6, reads DVKVTQSSRYLVKRTGEKVFLECVQDMDHENMFWYRQDPGLGLRLIYFSYDVKMKEKGDIPEGYSVSREKKERFSLILESASTNQTSMYLCASSYSFSPLHFGNGTRLTVT.